Here is one T cell receptor (beta chain) with its context. What it recognizes is unknown. The data are from a study of T cells expressing NK-cell markers. On the study more broadly: Sequencing of TCR beta repertoires drew on sorted CD3+CD56+NKG2C+, CD3+CD56+NKG2C- and CD3+CD56-NKG2C+ T cells. Seropositivity for HCMV was found in seven of the eight sequenced donors, with one seronegative. Study-level results: Questions lingered over whether expanded NKG2C+ T cell clones were HCMV-specific.

The germline V gene encodes CDR1 SNHLY and CDR2 FYNNEI. The CDR3 runs 11 residues. With UMIs, 5'RACE template switching was used to make TCR beta cDNA. TCRdb re-analyzed the 5' RACE reads; it lists each CDR3 protein once, without DNA. Recorded here are approximately 170,000 distinct CDR3 sequences; the top ten clones represent 20% to 25%. The clonotype comes from a man aged 18 to 69 in good health. The rearrangement links TRBV2 to TRBJ1-2; the TRBD1 assignment by TCRdb is unverifiable without DNA. Material for sequencing was blood T cells: a sorted CD56 or NKG2C T cell subset, CD4+ or CD8+ T cells, or bulk PBMC T cells (not recorded which). The CDR3 region is CASSGSRQETF.